What follows describes a single T cell receptor (beta chain). The antigen is unknown. This may stem from a read error, because a much larger clone lies one nucleotide away. This sample's RNA came from whole unsorted tissue. Chemotherapy-naive patients with new lung cancer underwent thoracic surgery in China, August–late 2014. The sample is drawn from a study of tumor and adjacent non-tumor tissue in lung cancer. The wider study: The patients, some ten men and 5 women, were roughly 31 to 80 with stage I to III disease. About 4.17 million productive TCRbeta reads were obtained per sample on average. Overall study findings and caveats: Tumor repertoires had a smaller top 100 clone share than normal lung.

The germline V gene encodes CDR1 MNHNY and CDR2 SVGAGI (reference sequence). This CDR3 region has 17 residues. Three rounds of nested PCR, following a modified ARM-PCR protocol, produced the TCRbeta library. MiXCR, run by TCRdb on the multiplex PCR reads, gives a single entry per CDR3 protein. The sample gives approximately 140,000 distinct CDR3 sequences, approximately 70% of which show up once; around a sixth is in the top ten. The receptor comes from a man aged 55 to 70 with small cell lung cancer. This chain joins TRBV6-6 and TRBJ1-6, with D hard to call. The sequencing sample was made of lung tumor tissue. The CDR3 bases are TGTGCCAGCAGTGGGGTACGGGGAATCGGCTATAATTCACCCCTCCTCTTT. Its translation is CASSGVRGIGYNSPLLF.